This passage covers 2 T cell receptor beta chains from one sample sequenced in a study of T cell repertoires in cytomegalovirus infection. TCRdb recomputed calls from the reads with MiXCR, one row per CDR3 protein. The data contain a few hundred thousand distinct CDR3 sequences, around 9% of them singletons. Sample: PBMCs. The receptors come from a human donor in good health (CMV status not recorded). Some clones in this sample may be carry-over from other donors' samples.

There are many counts of this clonotype. V is TRBV9 and J is TRBJ1-1, with 7 positions matching TRBD1. The CDR3 contains 15 residues. V gave up 3 bases and J gave up 3 bases; unmatched junction bases: 8. Germline V gene sequence: CDR1 SGDLS, CDR2 YYNGEE. The CDR3 DNA is TGTGCCAGCAGCGCTTTCGACAGGGCGGACACTGAAGCTTTCTTT. Translation gives CASSAFDRADTEAFF.

This clonotype appeared many times. The chain uses TRBV7-8 and TRBJ1-1, with TRBD1 identical over 9 bases. V trimming: 3 bases; J trimming: 7 bases; junction bases outside the gene matches: 3. Looked up from germline, CDR1 is SGHVS and CDR2 is FQNEAQ. The CDR3 totals 13 residues. CDR3 in amino acids: CASSFGTGREAFF. In DNA form, the CDR3 reads TGTGCCAGCAGCTTCGGGACAGGGCGTGAAGCTTTCTTT.